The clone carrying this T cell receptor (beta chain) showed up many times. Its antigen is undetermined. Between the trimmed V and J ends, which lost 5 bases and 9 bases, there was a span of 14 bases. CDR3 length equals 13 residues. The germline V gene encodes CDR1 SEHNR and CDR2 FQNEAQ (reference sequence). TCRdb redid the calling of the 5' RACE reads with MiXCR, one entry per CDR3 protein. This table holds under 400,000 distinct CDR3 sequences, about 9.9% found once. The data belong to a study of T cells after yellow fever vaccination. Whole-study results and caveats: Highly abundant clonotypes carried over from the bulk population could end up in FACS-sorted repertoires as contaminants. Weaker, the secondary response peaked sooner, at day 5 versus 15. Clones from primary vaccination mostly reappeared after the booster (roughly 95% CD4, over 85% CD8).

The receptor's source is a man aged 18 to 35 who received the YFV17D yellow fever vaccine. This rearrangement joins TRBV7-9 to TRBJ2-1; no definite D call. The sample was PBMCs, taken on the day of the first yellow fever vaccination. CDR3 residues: CASSPAGTSEQFF. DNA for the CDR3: TGTGCCAGCAGCCCTGCTGGTACGAGTGAGCAGTTCTTC.